The 21 T cell receptor beta chains listed next were all sequenced from one sample in a study of T cell responses to AZD1222 COVID-19 vaccine. Generated by immunoSEQ multiplex PCR, the TCRdb table keeps only in-frame clones and is missing some. Among approximately 85,000 clones, approximately 87% were seen once, and the ten largest hold 7%. Source: peripheral blood, taken on day 0 of AZD1222 vaccination. All receptors derive from an adult in good health.

The chain employs TRBV10-3 and TRBJ2-7; D unclear. CDR1 and CDR2 from the germline V gene are ENHRY and SYGVKD. The length of the CDR3 is 12 residues. V lost 2 bases to trimming and J lost 3 bases, with 5 bases between them. The CDR3 here is CAISEGLYEQYF. The CDR3 bases are TGTGCCATCAGTGAGGGGCTCTACGAGCAGTACTTC.

The V gene is TRBV5-4, the J gene TRBJ1-1, with 9 positions matching TRBD1. Per germline, CDR1 SGHNT and CDR2 YYREEE (reference sequence). The V gene end was trimmed by 3 bases and the J gene end by 6 bases; junction bases not matched to a gene: 9. This CDR3 region has 15 residues. The CDR3 coding sequence is TGTGCCAGCAGCTCCTGGGGACAGGGTTATTCTGAAGCTTTCTTT. It is translated as CASSSWGQGYSEAFF.

The CDR3 sequence: CASSSDGTGTGVGYTF. The CDR3 DNA follows: TGTGCCAGCAGCTCGGACGGGACAGGTACTGGGGTCGGCTACACCTTC. The rearrangement uses TRBV5-5 and TRBJ1-2; 8 bases agree with TRBD1. Germline lookup yields CDR1 SGHKS and CDR2 YYEKEE (reference sequence). CDR3 length: 16 amino acids. V was clipped by 3 bases and J by 8 bases; unmatched bases: 15.

The chain joins TRBV18 to TRBJ1-2; 7 positions match TRBD1. The germline V gene has CDR1 KGHSH and CDR2 LQKENI. Trimming took 5 bases from V and 3 from J; bases not matched to a gene: 9. The CDR3 sequence is 15 residues long. CDR3 protein: CASSRDTGVDYGYTF. The CDR3 nucleotides read TGTGCCAGCTCAAGGGATACAGGGGTTGACTATGGCTACACCTTC. Full variable domain (outside the CDR3, taken from reference TRBV18 and TRBJ1-2): NAGVMQNPRHLVRRRGQEARLRCSPMKGHSHVYWYRQLPEEGLKFMVYLQKENIIDESGMPKERFSAEFPKEGPSILRIQQVVRGDSAAYFCASSRDTGVDYGYTFGSGTRLTVV.

A note on this clone: At one of its ends the junction is not consistent with the germline gene, which may arise from a read error. The V call is TRBV7-2, the J call TRBJ2-7; maybe TRBD2 (6 bases). This CDR3 has 15 amino acids. Germline V gives CDR1 SGHTA, CDR2 FQGNSA. Written as DNA, the CDR3 is TGTGCCAGCAGCTACCGGACGGGACTCTCCTCCGAGCAGTACTTC. Translated, it gives CASSYRTGLSSEQYF.

This chain connects TRBV6-5 to TRBJ1-1, with D hard to call. Germline V gene lookup returns CDR1 MNHEY and CDR2 SVGAGI. Trimming took 0 bases from V and 4 from J, leaving 12 bases between them. The CDR3 runs 15 residues. The CDR3 DNA reads as TGTGCCAGCAGTTACTCGGAACGGCGGGGCACTGAAGCTTTCTTT. This gives the protein CASSYSERRGTEAFF.

V is TRBV4-2 and J is TRBJ1-6; D is ambiguous. Trimming cost V 0 bases and J 9 bases, with 9 bases left between them. CDR1 and CDR2 (germline): LGHNA, YNFKEQ. CDR3 length equals 14 residues. The CDR3 DNA is TGTGCCAGCAGCCAAGAAGAAGGATCTTCACCCCTCCACTTT. Translation: CASSQEEGSSPLHF.

The J gene is TRBJ2-7, the V gene TRBV9, with D unclear. The V end lost 0 bases, the J end lost 2 bases, and 12 bases lay between the germline ends. The CDR3 is made up of 15 amino acids. CDR1 and CDR2 from the germline V gene are SGDLS and YYNGEE. CDR3 sequence (DNA): TGTGCCAGCAGCGTAGATGGTTTACGGCCCTACGAGCAGTACTTC. Encoded protein: CASSVDGLRPYEQYF.

The V gene is TRBV4-2, the J gene TRBJ2-3, with a tentative D call TRBD1 (6 bases). Trimming took off 4 bases at V and 9 bases at J, with 8 bases between the two ends. The V gene's germline CDR1 is LGHNA and CDR2 YNFKEQ. This CDR3 comprises 11 residues. Here the CDR3 reads CASSPGETQYF. CDR3 nucleotide sequence: TGTGCCAGCAGCCCAGGGGAGACGCAGTATTTT.

V gene TRBV28 combines with J gene TRBJ1-5; the match to TRBD1 covers 8 bases. The CDR3 has 13 residues. From germline, CDR1 is MDHEN and CDR2 SYDVKM. V lost 7 bases, J lost 9 bases, and 8 bases stayed unmatched. The CDR3 coding sequence is TGTGCCAGCAATCGGGACAGGATTAGGCCCCAGCATTTT. It translates to CASNRDRIRPQHF.

This chain links TRBV7-6 with TRBJ1-3; D is undetermined. Germline V gene data show CDR1 as SGHVS and CDR2 as FNYEAQ. Trimming shortened V by 5 bases and J by 0 bases, and 14 bases separated the two germline ends. The CDR3 consists of 16 residues. In DNA, the CDR3 is TGTGCCAGCAGCCCCCAACCCAGCCGCTCTGGAAACACCATATATTTT. Translating gives CASSPQPSRSGNTIYF.

The chain is built from TRBV7-6 and TRBJ1-3, with D possibly matching TRBD1 (6 bases). Germline CDR1 reads SGHVS; CDR2 reads FNYEAQ. Trimming took 6 bases from V and 2 from J, leaving 14 bases between them. The CDR3 is 15 amino acids. The CDR3 reads CASRTSGVAGNTIYF. In nucleotides, the CDR3 is TGTGCCAGCAGGACCTCAGGGGTTGCTGGAAACACCATATATTTT.

This clone has just one count. The CDR3 DNA reads as TGTGCCTGGGGGGGGGACAGAGAAGCTTTCTTT. Amino acids: CAWGGDREAFF. The rearrangement links TRBV30 to TRBJ1-1; TRBD1 aligns across 7 bases. The V segment lost 5 bases and the J segment 8 bases; nucleotides outside the gene matches: 5. This CDR3 spans 11 amino acids. Germline CDR1 is GTSNPN and CDR2 is SVGIG (reference sequence).

The J gene is TRBJ1-5, the V gene TRBV7-9, with D unclear. The V and J ends lost 2 bases and 5 bases respectively, with 4 bases between them. The CDR3 is 12 amino acids. Germline CDR1 reads SEHNR; CDR2 reads FQNEAQ (reference sequence). This CDR3 reads CASSLLDQPQHF. CDR3 nucleotide sequence: TGTGCCAGCAGCTTACTAGATCAGCCCCAGCATTTT.

The chain joins TRBV5-1 to TRBJ2-3; D unresolved. V lost 4 bases, J lost 0 bases, and 9 bases lay in between. The CDR3 loop spans 14 amino acids. Germline values: CDR1 SGHRS, CDR2 YFSETQ. CDR3 nucleotides: TGCGCCAGCAGCCCACTGGACAGCACAGATACGCAGTATTTT. Translated, it gives CASSPLDSTDTQYF.

This clone turned up a few times. This sequence joins TRBV18 and TRBJ1-2, with a tentative D call TRBD1 (6 bases). Germline V gives CDR1 KGHSH, CDR2 LQKENI. The CDR3 spans 13 residues. With 6 bases removed from V and 1 base from J, the gap between germline ends came to 9 bases. The CDR3 reads CASSPDSNYGYTF. The CDR3 nucleotides read TGTGCCAGCTCCCCGGACAGTAACTATGGCTACACCTTC.

The rearrangement links TRBV27 to TRBJ1-1; D not resolved. The germline V gene has CDR1 MNHEY and CDR2 SMNVEV (reference sequence). Trimming left V 2 bases short and J 11 bases short, with 21 bases between. The CDR3 covers 15 residues. CDR3 region: CASSLGRVSDRQAFF. In DNA, the CDR3 is TGTGCCAGCAGTTTAGGTCGGGTTAGCGATCGGCAGGCTTTCTTT.

The chain recombines TRBV19 with TRBJ1-3; 7 nucleotides agree with TRBD1. Germline lookup yields CDR1 LNHDA and CDR2 SQIVND (reference sequence). With V trimmed by 3 bases and J by 3 bases, 2 bases remained unmatched. The CDR3 totals 14 residues. The CDR3 protein is CASSMTGSGNTIYF. DNA of the CDR3: TGTGCCAGTAGTATGACAGGGAGTGGAAACACCATATATTTT.

The gene calls are TRBV18 and TRBJ1-1; D might be TRBD1 (5 bases). V was pared by 3 bases and J by 1 base, with 21 bases between. From germline, CDR1 is KGHSH and CDR2 LQKENI. This CDR3 comprises 18 residues. DNA of the CDR3: TGTGCCAGCTCACCGTCAATCTCCTGGGGGGGAAAGAACACTGAAGCTTTCTTT. It codes for CASSPSISWGGKNTEAFF.

The rearrangement uses TRBV3-1 (or the pseudogene TRBV3-2) and TRBJ2-3; D ambiguous. The CDR3 contains 18 residues. Per the germline V gene, CDR1 is LGHDT and CDR2 is YNNKEL (reference sequence). V was pared by 0 bases and J by 2 bases, with 18 bases between. The CDR3 DNA reads TGTGCCAGCAGCCAAGAACGGGCTTCTCTCCATCCCACAGATACGCAGTATTTT. The encoded protein is CASSQERASLHPTDTQYF.

This chain links TRBV6-4 with TRBJ2-2; perhaps TRBD2 as D (5 bases). CDR3 length equals 13 residues. The V gene lost 4 bases and the J gene lost 2 bases, with 5 bases spanning the gap. Germline V gene lookup returns CDR1 MRHNA and CDR2 SNTAGT. The CDR3 sequence: CASSGTNTGELFF. The CDR3 DNA reads as TGTGCCAGCAGTGGGACTAACACCGGGGAGCTGTTTTTT.